Following are 20 T cell receptor beta chains from one sample sequenced in a study of regulatory T cells in long-lasting Graves disease. Time point described: newly diagnosed GD, antithyroid drugs for less than 3 months. The TCR library was made from RNA extracted from PBMCs. Relying on iRepertoire HTBI primers and Arm-PCR of CDR3 regions, the team built TCR beta libraries. TCRdb passed the multiplex PCR reads through MiXCR, listing each CDR3 protein once. The sample shows 400,000 to 500,000 distinct CDR3 sequences, approximately 14% of them seen only once. The same sample was also studied in work on T cells in Graves' hyperthyroidism and ophthalmopathy.

Sequenced material: peripheral blood mononuclear cells (PBMCs), taken at new diagnosis, from a patient treated with antithyroid drugs. The origin of the receptors is a woman between 50 and 59 years old with Graves disease.

This clonotype appeared many times. The chain uses TRBV2 and TRBJ2-2; 10 bases agree with TRBD1. Unmatched junction bases numbered 9, after V lost 5 bases and J lost 6 bases. This CDR3 region has 16 residues. The germline gives CDR1 SNHLY, CDR2 FYNNEI. The CDR3 coding sequence is TGTGCCAGCAGTCCTCCGGGACAGGGGAGATCCGGGGAGCTGTTTTTT. Protein sequence: CASSPPGQGRSGELFF.

The rearrangement uses TRBV12-3 or TRBV12-4 and TRBJ1-1; the D gene is possibly TRBD1 (6 bases). CDR3 length equals 13 residues. Trimming took off 5 bases at V and 4 bases at J, with 11 bases between the two ends. The CDR3 loop reads CASSKAGATEAFF. The CDR3 region has the DNA TGTGCCAGCAGTAAAGCAGGGGCCACTGAAGCTTTCTTT.

This clonotype occurred a few times. This sequence joins TRBV25-1 and TRBJ1-4; 7 bases fit TRBD1. CDR1 and CDR2 (germline): MGHDK, SYGVNS. The CDR3 sequence is 12 residues long. After removal of 6 bases from V and 5 bases from J, the junction contained 0 bases not matched to a gene. CDR3 nucleotides: TGTGCCAGCAGACAGGGGAATGAAAAACTGTTTTTT. Its translation: CASRQGNEKLFF. The full variable domain, rest sourced from reference TRBV25-1 and TRBJ1-4, is EADIYQTPRYLVIGTGKKITLECSQTMGHDKMYWYQQDPGMELHLIHYSYGVNSTEKGDLSSESTVSRIRTEHFPLTLESARPSHTSQYLCASRQGNEKLFFGSGTQLSVL.

As concerns this clonotype: With a much larger clone just one base away, this may be a read error. The rearrangement uses TRBV25-1 and TRBJ2-2; D could derive from TRBD1 or TRBD2 (5 bases each). In germline, CDR1 is MGHDK, CDR2 SYGVNS. The V gene lost 3 bases and the J gene lost 6 bases, with 8 bases spanning the gap. The CDR3 contains 13 residues. As DNA, the CDR3 is TGTGCCAGCAGTGACTGGGGGTCCGGGGAGCTGTTTTTT. Amino acids: CASSDWGSGELFF.

A word on this clonotype: It may be a read error: a sequence one base away is much more abundant. V usage is TRBV4-2 and J usage is TRBJ1-1; D unresolved. Trimming left V 0 bases short and J 1 base short, with 6 bases between. Per germline, CDR1 LGHNA and CDR2 YNFKEQ. The CDR3 runs 14 residues. The CDR3 sequence: CASSQETANTEAFF. The CDR3 bases are TGTGCCAGCAGCCAAGAAACAGCGAACACTGAAGCTTTCTTT.

This clonotype was counted ten times or more. This chain joins TRBV2 and TRBJ2-1, with D possibly TRBD2 on 5 matching bases. CDR1 is SNHLY and CDR2 is FYNNEI in the germline V gene. This CDR3 has 19 residues. The ends were cut back, 0 bases at V and 6 bases at J, with 24 bases in the middle. Here the CDR3 DNA reads TGTGCCAGCAGTGAAGCGGGCGGGTATTTGGTAGCGAAAGGCAATGAGCAGTTCTTC. Its translation: CASSEAGGYLVAKGNEQFF.

The sample holds many counts of this clonotype. The V and J genes are TRBV24-1 and TRBJ1-4; 8 positions agree with TRBD1. This CDR3 has 16 residues. Germline loops: CDR1 KGHDR, CDR2 SFDVKD. The trim removed 2 bases at V and 6 bases at J, leaving 7 bases unmatched. The CDR3 nucleotides are TGTGCCACCAGTGATTCCACGAGCAGGGGGCATGAAAAACTGTTTTTT. This encodes CATSDSTSRGHEKLFF.

The table lists this clonotype with a few counts. The chain joins TRBV9 to TRBJ2-1; TRBD2 matches at 13 bases. The ends lost 4 bases at V and 3 bases at J; junction bases unmatched: 4. Germline V lookup: CDR1 SGDLS, CDR2 YYNGEE. The CDR3 is 16 residues long. The DNA of the CDR3 is TGTGCCAGCAGCTTAGGGACTAGCGGGGACTACAATGAGCAGTTCTTC. Translation: CASSLGTSGDYNEQFF.

This clonotype has a count of ten or more. The chain carries TRBV11-1 and TRBJ1-1, with D uncertain. Per germline, CDR1 SGHAT and CDR2 FQDESV (reference sequence). Trimming removed 5 bases at V and 4 bases at J, with 8 bases between. This CDR3 comprises 12 residues. The CDR3 bases are TGTGCCAGCAGCCTAACAAGCACTGAAGCTTTCTTT. This gives the protein CASSLTSTEAFF.

This chain joins TRBV5-1 and TRBJ2-7; D is unresolved. Germline CDR1 is SGHRS and CDR2 is YFSETQ. Trimming took 1 base from V and 6 from J, leaving 17 bases between them. The CDR3 runs 15 residues. The CDR3 reads CASSLREDERREQYF. CDR3 bases: TGCGCCAGCAGCTTGCGAGAAGACGAGCGACGCGAGCAGTACTTC. Complete variable domain (other parts from reference TRBV5-1 and TRBJ2-7): KAGVTQTPRYLIKTRGQQVTLSCSPISGHRSVSWYQQTPGQGLQFLFEYFSETQRNKGNFPGRFSGRQFSNSRSEMNVSTLELGDSALYLCASSLREDERREQYFGPGTRLTVT.

Points on this clonotype: One end of the junction fails to match germline, which may point to a read error. The rearrangement uses TRBV3-1 and TRBJ2-1; possibly TRBD2 for D (6 bases). This CDR3 spans 16 amino acids. Germline CDR1 is LGHDT and CDR2 is YNNKEL (reference sequence). Here the CDR3 reads CASTQDLAAPYNEQFF. The CDR3 DNA sequence: TGTGCCAGCACCCAAGATTTAGCGGCCCCCTACAATGAGCAGTTCTTC.

This clonotype was counted at least ten times. The chain employs TRBV7-9 and TRBJ2-7; 8 positions agree with TRBD2. This CDR3 has 16 residues. The junction had 14 bases not matched to a gene; V was cut back by 4 bases and J by 6 bases. CDR1 SEHNR and CDR2 FQNEAQ come from the germline V gene (reference sequence). CDR3 sequence (DNA): TGTGCCAGCAGCTCCCTTATTCCGGGAGGGCCTTCCGAGCAGTACTTC. This translates into CASSSLIPGGPSEQYF.

A remark on this clonotype: A much bigger clone sits one base away, suggesting this may be a read error. This chain links TRBV3-1 with TRBJ2-7; 10 bases are shared with TRBD1. The CDR3 runs to 13 residues. The germline CDR1 and CDR2 sequences are LGHDT and YNNKEL (reference sequence). The CDR3 DNA follows: TGTGCCAGCAGGGGACAGGGGCGTTACGAGCAGCACTTC. This codes for CASRGQGRYEQHF.

This clonotype was counted ten times or more. V usage is TRBV6-5 and J usage is TRBJ2-7, with TRBD1 identical over 9 bases. The CDR3 covers 16 residues. The germline gives CDR1 MNHEY, CDR2 SVGAGI. V shed 2 bases and J 7 bases; nucleotides not matched to a gene: 12. The CDR3 bases are TGTGCCAGCAGTTACAAAACCGGGACAGGGAGCTATGAGCAGTACTTC. Protein: CASSYKTGTGSYEQYF.

This clonotype was counted at least ten times. V is TRBV5-6 and J is TRBJ1-1, with 9 nucleotides matching TRBD1. With V trimmed by 4 bases and J by 10 bases, 8 bases remained unmatched. CDR1 and CDR2 (germline): SGHDT, YYEEEE. CDR3 length: 13 residues. CDR3: CASSPDRGGGAFF. The CDR3 DNA sequence: TGTGCCAGCAGCCCGGACAGGGGTGGAGGAGCTTTCTTT. The full variable domain, completed using reference TRBV5-6 and TRBJ1-1, is DAGVTQSPTHLIKTRGQQVTLRCSPKSGHDTVSWYQQALGQGPQFIFQYYEEEERQRGNFPDRFSGHQFPNYSSELNVNALLLGDSALYLCASSPDRGGGAFFGQGTRLTVV.

This clonotype was seen at least ten times. V gene TRBV20-1 combines with J gene TRBJ2-3; D is undetermined. The CDR3 spans 12 residues. Germline lookup yields CDR1 DFQATT and CDR2 SNEGSKA (reference sequence). The V and J ends lost 0 bases and 4 bases respectively, with 5 bases between them. The CDR3 spells CSARDHPDTQYF. The CDR3 DNA reads as TGCAGTGCTAGAGATCACCCAGATACGCAGTATTTT.

As to this clonotype: The CDR3 ends on some other residue instead of the conserved phenylalanine or tryptophan, so this is likely a read error. The chain links TRBV28 to TRBJ2-1, with 8 bases that match TRBD1. Trimming took 1 base from V and 5 from J; bases not matched to a gene: 4. There are 15 residues in the CDR3. CDR1 and CDR2 from the germline V gene are MDHEN and SYDVKM. The DNA for the CDR3 is TGTGCCAGCAGTTTATTTCAGGGGGCCGACAATGAGCAGTTCTCC. Protein sequence: CASSLFQGADNEQFS.

Regarding this clonotype: A much larger clone differs from this one at a single base, so this may be a read error. This chain uses TRBV7-9 with TRBJ2-5, with D possibly TRBD1 on 6 matching bases. Germline CDR1 reads SEHNR; CDR2 reads FQNEAQ (reference sequence). The CDR3 spans 18 residues. The CDR3 loop reads CVSSLKVPGVVYQETQYF. The CDR3 coding sequence is TGTGTCAGCAGCTTAAAGGTTCCAGGGGTCGTTTACCAAGAGACCCAGTACTTC. Full variable domain (outside the CDR3, taken from reference TRBV7-9 and TRBJ2-5): DTGVSQNPRHKITKRGQNVTFRCDPISEHNRLYWYRQTLGQGPEFLTYFQNEAQLEKSRLLSDRFSAERPKGSFSTLEIQRTEQGDSAMYLCVSSLKVPGVVYQETQYFGPGTRLLVL.

V gene TRBV4-1 combines with J gene TRBJ2-2; 10 positions agree with TRBD2. The CDR3 runs 16 residues. V shed 2 bases and J 3 bases; nucleotides not matched to a gene: 3. Per germline, CDR1 MGHRA and CDR2 YSYEKL. The CDR3 loop reads CASSQTSGTDTGELFF. The CDR3 region has the DNA TGCGCCAGCAGCCAAACTAGCGGGACGGACACCGGGGAGCTGTTTTTT.

This clonotype has ten or more counts. The chain has TRBV10-3 and TRBJ1-6, with D perhaps matching TRBD1 (5 bases). V lost 0 bases and J 11 bases, leaving 14 bases between the germline ends. Looked up from germline, CDR1 is ENHRY and CDR2 is SYGVKD. The CDR3 runs to 15 residues. The CDR3 nucleotides are TGTGCCATCAGTGAGTCACAGGAGTCTTTGCCACCCCTCCACTTT. This sequence encodes CAISESQESLPPLHF.